Listed below are T cell receptor beta chains from one sample, sequenced in a study of cytomegalovirus exposure and HLA in healthy donors. Libraries were prepared by immunoSEQ multiplex PCR; TCRdb keeps only in-frame clonotypes and omits some of them. The table has fewer than 200,000 clones, approximately 79% seen once. The material sequenced was PBMCs. The receptors come from a woman between 40 and 55 years old in good health and CMV-seronegative. The CDR3 runs from the conserved cysteine through the conserved F or W. The D gene is left open where the match is weak. The listing skips clone size in some rows; elsewhere it reads once, few, many or a size class.

cdr3_length j_call d_call clone_size v_call cdr3_nt cdr3_aa
12 TRBJ1-2 TRBD1 NA TRBV6-6 TGTGCCAGCAGCCGGACAGGGGATAGCTACACCTTC CASSRTGDSYTF
11 TRBJ2-7 NA few TRBV7-9 TGTTCCAGCAGCCCGTCCTACGAGCAGTACTTC CSSSPSYEQYF
12 TRBJ2-7 TRBD1 NA TRBV10-1 TGCGCCAGCACGGGACAGGGACCTGAGCAGTACTTC CASTGQGPEQYF
14 TRBJ2-7 TRBD2 NA TRBV28 TGTGCCAGCAGCCAAGGACTAGCGGTGGTCGAGCAGTACTTC CASSQGLAVVEQYF
16 TRBJ1-5 NA NA TRBV7-9 TGTGCCAGCAGCCCTGTTACAACTAATAGCAATCAGCCCCAGCATTTT CASSPVTTNSNQPQHF
16 TRBJ1-1 NA NA TRBV19 TGTGCCAGTAGTATATCCCCTGGAGGACTGAACACTGAAGCTTTCTTT CASSISPGGLNTEAFF
15 TRBJ1-1 NA few TRBV5-1 TGCGCCAGCAGCTTGGCTCTGGGGAGGGGCACTGAAGCTTTCTTT CASSLALGRGTEAFF
16 TRBJ1-5 NA NA TRBV21-1 TGTGCCAGCACCCCGGGGAGAAGACATAGCAATCAGCCCCAGCATTTT CASTPGRRHSNQPQHF
14 TRBJ1-2 NA NA TRBV7-9 TGTGCCAGCAGCTCCGCGACAGAATACTATGGCTACACCTTC CASSSATEYYGYTF
14 TRBJ2-5 NA once TRBV11-3 TGTGCCAGCAGCGTGAGGGCCGGTCAAGAGACCCAGTACTTC CASSVRAGQETQYF
12 TRBJ1-4 NA NA TRBV15 TGTGCCACCCGGGACAAAAATGAAAAACTGTTTTTT CATRDKNEKLFF
13 TRBJ2-7 TRBD1 NA TRBV11-2 TGTGCCAGCAGCTTCAGGGGGCCTTGGGAGCAGTACTTC CASSFRGPWEQYF
15 TRBJ1-6 NA NA TRBV5-4 TGTGCCAGCAGCTCCGACCGGGACACAGGCTTGCCCCTCCACTTT CASSSDRDTGLPLHF
12 TRBJ1-1 TRBD1 once TRBV19 TGTGCCAGTAGCCGGGACAGGGGCCATGCTTTCTTT CASSRDRGHAFF
14 TRBJ2-1 NA NA TRBV5-8 TGTGCCAGCAGCTTGCTAGCGGAGGGGGGTGAGCAGTTCTTC CASSLLAEGGEQFF
15 TRBJ2-1 TRBD2 NA TRBV5-4 TGTGCCAGCAGCTTCGGGACTAGCGGGAACAATGAGCAGTTCTTC CASSFGTSGNNEQFF
14 TRBJ2-1 TRBD1 once TRBV28 TGTGCCAGCAGTTTGGGACAGCGGTACAATGAGCAGTTCTTC CASSLGQRYNEQFF
15 TRBJ1-6 NA NA TRBV6-5 TGTGCCAGCGCCACCGGAGCAGGGGTCAATTCACCCCTCCACTTT CASATGAGVNSPLHF
20 TRBJ2-2 TRBD1 NA TRBV19 TGTGCCAGTAGTATTGACAGGGGGGTCCCCCCTTTTCCGAACACCGGGGAGCTGTTTTTT CASSIDRGVPPFPNTGELFF
15 TRBJ1-3 NA NA TRBV12-5 TGTGCTAGTGGTTTGGATAGTAGTATTGGAAACACCATATATTTT CASGLDSSIGNTIYF
13 TRBJ2-1 TRBD1 NA TRBV25-1 TGTGCCAGCGGAGGACAGGGCTACAATGAGCAGTTCTTC CASGGQGYNEQFF
16 TRBJ2-1 NA NA TRBV28 TGTGCCAGCAGTTTAGGGGGCGGGACTACTCGCAATGAGCAGTTCTTC CASSLGGGTTRNEQFF
14 TRBJ1-2 NA NA TRBV7-9 TGTGCCAGCAGCTTAGGAGGCCTAGCGCGTGGCTACACCTTC CASSLGGLARGYTF
15 TRBJ2-1 TRBD1 NA TRBV6-5 TGTGCCAGCAGTCAAGACAGGGTATCGTACAATGAGCAGTTCTTC CASSQDRVSYNEQFF
14 TRBJ1-2 TRBD1 NA TRBV7-9 TGTGCCAGCAGCCTTATCCGGGACAGGGATGGCTACACCTTC CASSLIRDRDGYTF